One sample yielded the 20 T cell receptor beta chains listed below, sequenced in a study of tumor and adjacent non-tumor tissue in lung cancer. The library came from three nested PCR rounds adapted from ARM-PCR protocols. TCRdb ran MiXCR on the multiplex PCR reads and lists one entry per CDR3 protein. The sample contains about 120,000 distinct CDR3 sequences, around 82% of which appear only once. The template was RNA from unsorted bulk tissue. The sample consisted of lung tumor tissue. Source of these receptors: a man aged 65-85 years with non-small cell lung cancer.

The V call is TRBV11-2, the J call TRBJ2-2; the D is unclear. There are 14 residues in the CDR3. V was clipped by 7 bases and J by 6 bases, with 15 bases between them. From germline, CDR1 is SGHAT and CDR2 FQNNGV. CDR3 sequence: CASISPGYAGELFF. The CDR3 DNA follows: TGTGCCAGCATCTCCCCAGGATATGCCGGGGAGCTGTTTTTT.

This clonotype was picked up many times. The CDR3 loop is CASCDRLNTEAFF. Written as DNA, the CDR3 is TGTGCCAGCTGTGACAGACTGAACACTGAAGCTTTCTTT. The V call is TRBV6-5, the J call TRBJ1-1; the D gene is possibly TRBD1 (5 bases). CDR1 MNHEY and CDR2 SVGAGI come from the germline V gene. The V gene lost 8 bases and the J gene lost 0 bases, with 10 bases spanning the gap. The CDR3 spans 13 residues.

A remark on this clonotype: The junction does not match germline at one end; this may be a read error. CDR3 bases: TGCGCAAGCAGCGCGGGACCAGCGAGGAAGGATGAGCAGTTCTTC. Translated, it gives CASSAGPARKDEQFF. The chain combines TRBV10-1 with TRBJ2-1; D may be TRBD2 (6 bases). CDR3 length: 15 residues. The germline gives CDR1 WNHNN, CDR2 SYGVQD (reference sequence).

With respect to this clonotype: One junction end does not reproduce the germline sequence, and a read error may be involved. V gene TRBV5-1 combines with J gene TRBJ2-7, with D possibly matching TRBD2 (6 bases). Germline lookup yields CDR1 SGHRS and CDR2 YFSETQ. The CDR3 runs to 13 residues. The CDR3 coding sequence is TGCGCCAGCAGCTTACGCGGGACGTACGAGCAGTACTTT. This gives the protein CASSLRGTYEQYF.

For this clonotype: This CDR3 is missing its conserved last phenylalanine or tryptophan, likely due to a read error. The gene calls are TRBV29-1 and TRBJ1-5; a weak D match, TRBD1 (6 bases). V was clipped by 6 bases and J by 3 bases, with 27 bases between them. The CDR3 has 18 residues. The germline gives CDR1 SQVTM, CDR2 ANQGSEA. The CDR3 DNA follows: TGCAGCGTGGAGGTACATCCTAACAGGGCCCTCTTCAATCAGCCCCAGCATCTT. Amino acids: CSVEVHPNRALFNQPQHL.

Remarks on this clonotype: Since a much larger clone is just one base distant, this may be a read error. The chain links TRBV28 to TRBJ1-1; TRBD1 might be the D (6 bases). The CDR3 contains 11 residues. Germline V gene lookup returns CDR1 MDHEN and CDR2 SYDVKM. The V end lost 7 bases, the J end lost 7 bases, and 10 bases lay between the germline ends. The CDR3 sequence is CASNPQGEAFF. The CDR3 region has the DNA TGTGCCAGCAATCCACAGGGTGAAGCTTTCTTT.

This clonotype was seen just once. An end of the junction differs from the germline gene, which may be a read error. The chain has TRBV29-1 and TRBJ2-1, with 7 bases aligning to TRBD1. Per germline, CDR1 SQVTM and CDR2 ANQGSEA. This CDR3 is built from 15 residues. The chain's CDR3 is CSVEVGDSHYNVQFF. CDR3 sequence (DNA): TGCAGCGTTGAAGTTGGGGACAGCCATTACAATGTGCAGTTCTTC.

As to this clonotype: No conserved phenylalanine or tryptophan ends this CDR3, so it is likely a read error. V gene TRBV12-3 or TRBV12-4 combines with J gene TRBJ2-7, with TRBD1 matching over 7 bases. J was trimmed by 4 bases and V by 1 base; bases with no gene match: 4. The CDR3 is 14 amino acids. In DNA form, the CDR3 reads TGTGCCAGCAGTTTAGACAGGGGATCTTACGAGCAGTACTTA. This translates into CASSLDRGSYEQYL.

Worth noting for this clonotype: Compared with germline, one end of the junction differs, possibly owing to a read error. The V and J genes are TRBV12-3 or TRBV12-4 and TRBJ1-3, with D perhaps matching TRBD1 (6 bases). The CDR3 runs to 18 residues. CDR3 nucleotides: TGTGCCAGCAGTCGTACCGGAACAGGGATCGGCACTGGAAACACCGTATATTTT. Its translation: CASSRTGTGIGTGNTVYF.

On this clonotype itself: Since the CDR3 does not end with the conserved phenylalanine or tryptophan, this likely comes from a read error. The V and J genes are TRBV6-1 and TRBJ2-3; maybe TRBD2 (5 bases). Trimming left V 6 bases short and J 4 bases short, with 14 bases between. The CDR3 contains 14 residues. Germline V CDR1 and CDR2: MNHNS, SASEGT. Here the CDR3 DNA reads TGTGCCAGCAGGACCGGGATAGAGGCAGATACGCAGTATATT. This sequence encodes CASRTGIEADTQYI.

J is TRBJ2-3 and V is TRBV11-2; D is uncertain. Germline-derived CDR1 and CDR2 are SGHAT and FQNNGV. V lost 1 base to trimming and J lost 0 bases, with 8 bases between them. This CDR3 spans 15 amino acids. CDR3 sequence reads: CASSLASSSTDTQYF. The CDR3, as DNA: TGTGCCAGCAGCTTAGCCTCCTCTAGCACAGATACGCAGTATTTT.

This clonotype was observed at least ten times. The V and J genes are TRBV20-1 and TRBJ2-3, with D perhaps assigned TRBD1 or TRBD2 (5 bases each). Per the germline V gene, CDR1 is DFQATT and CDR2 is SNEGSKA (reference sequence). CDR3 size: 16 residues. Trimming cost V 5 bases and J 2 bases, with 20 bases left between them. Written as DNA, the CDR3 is TGCAGTGCTGTAAAGGCCGGGACGGACTTCACAGATACGCAGTATTTT. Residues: CSAVKAGTDFTDTQYF.

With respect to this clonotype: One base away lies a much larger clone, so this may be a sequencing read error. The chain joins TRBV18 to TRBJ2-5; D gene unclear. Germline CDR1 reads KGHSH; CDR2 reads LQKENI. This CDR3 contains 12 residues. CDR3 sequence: CASSPNQESQYF. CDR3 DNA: TGTGCCAGCTCACCCAACCAAGAGTCCCAGTACTTC.

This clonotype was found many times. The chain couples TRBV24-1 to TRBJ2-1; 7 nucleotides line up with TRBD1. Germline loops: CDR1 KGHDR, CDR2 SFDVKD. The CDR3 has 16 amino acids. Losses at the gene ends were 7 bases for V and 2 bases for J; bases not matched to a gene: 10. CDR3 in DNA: TGTGCCACCAGCCCACGACCGGGACAGACCTACAATGAGCAGTTCTTC. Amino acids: CATSPRPGQTYNEQFF.

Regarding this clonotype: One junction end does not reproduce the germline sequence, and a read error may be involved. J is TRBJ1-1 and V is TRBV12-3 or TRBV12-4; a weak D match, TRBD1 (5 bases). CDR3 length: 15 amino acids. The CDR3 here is CAISLGRGMNTESFF. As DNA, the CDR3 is TGTGCCATTAGTTTGGGGAGGGGTATGAACACTGAATCTTTCTTT.

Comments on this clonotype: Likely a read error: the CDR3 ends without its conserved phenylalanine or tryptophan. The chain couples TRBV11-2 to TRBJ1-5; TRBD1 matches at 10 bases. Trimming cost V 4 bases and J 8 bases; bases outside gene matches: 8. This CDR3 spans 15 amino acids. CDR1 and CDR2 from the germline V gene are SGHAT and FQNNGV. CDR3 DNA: TGTGCCAGCAGCTCGACAGGGGGCTTAGACAAGCCCCAGCATTGT. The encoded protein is CASSSTGGLDKPQHC.

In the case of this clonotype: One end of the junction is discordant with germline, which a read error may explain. The CDR3 region has the DNA TGTAGTACTAGAGATGGCGAGACAGGGGACTCGAACACTGAAGTTTTCTTT. Translating it yields CSTRDGETGDSNTEVFF. The chain couples TRBV20-1 to TRBJ1-1; 8 nucleotides match TRBD1. The germline CDR1 and CDR2 sequences are DFQATT and SNEGSKA (reference sequence). The CDR3 spans 17 residues.

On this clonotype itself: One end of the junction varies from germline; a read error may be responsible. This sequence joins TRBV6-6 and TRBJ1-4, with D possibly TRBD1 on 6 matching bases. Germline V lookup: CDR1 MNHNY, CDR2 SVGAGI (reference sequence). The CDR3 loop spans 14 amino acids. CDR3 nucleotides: TGTGCCAGCGGTTATCGGGGGGGGCCTGATAAACTGTTTTTT. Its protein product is CASGYRGGPDKLFF.

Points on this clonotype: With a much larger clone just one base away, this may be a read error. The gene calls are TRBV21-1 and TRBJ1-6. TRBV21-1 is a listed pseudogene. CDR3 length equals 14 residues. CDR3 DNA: TGTGCCAGGTTCAGGTGTTCAATCAATTCACCCCTCCACTTT. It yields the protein CARFRCSINSPLHF.

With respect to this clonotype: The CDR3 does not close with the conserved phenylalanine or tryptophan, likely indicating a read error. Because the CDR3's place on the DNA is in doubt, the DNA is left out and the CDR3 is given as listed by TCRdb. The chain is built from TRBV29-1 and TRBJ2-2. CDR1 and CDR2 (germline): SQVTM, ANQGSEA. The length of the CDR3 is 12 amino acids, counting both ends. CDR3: CSVGGNTGGLLS.